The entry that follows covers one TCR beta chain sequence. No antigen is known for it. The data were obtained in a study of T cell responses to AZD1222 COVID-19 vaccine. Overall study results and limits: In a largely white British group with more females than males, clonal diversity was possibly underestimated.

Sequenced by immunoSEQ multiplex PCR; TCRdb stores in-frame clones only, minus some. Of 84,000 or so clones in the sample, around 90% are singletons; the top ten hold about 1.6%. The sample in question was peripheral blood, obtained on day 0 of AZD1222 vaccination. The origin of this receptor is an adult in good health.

CDR3 nucleotides: TGTGCCAGCAGCTGGGAGATCAATAGCAATCAGCCCCAGCATTTT. As protein: CASSWEINSNQPQHF. V is TRBV7-8 and J is TRBJ1-5; D unclear. This CDR3 has 15 amino acids. Germline assignment: CDR1 SGHVS and CDR2 FQNEAQ. The V gene lost 4 bases and the J gene lost 0 bases, with 10 bases spanning the gap.